This T cell receptor beta chain was sequenced for a study of CXCR3-negative and CXCR3-positive naive CD8 T cells. The CDR3 consists of 15 residues. Looked up from germline, CDR1 is MGHRA and CDR2 is YSYEKL. Comment on this clonotype: Its antigen is as yet unknown.

Preparation of TRB cDNA libraries relied on 5' RACE carrying UMI labels. TCRdb reanalyzed the 5' RACE reads and collapses them to one entry per CDR3 protein, without DNA. The repertoire table contains approximately 120,000 distinct CDR3 sequences. Study-wide findings and caveats: Expression of CXCR3 was partially reduced after cryopreservation, and fresh PBMCs were used in most assays. Against CXCR3-negative naive cells, CXCR3-positive naive cells showed more hydrophobic TRB CDR3s.

V and J are TRBV4-1 and TRBJ2-3. This clonotype was obtained from a human donor in good health. Some clones in this sample may be carry-over from other donors' samples. Sequencing input: naive CXCR3+ CD8+ T cells from blood. Subset meaning: CD45RO-CCR7+CD27+CD95- naive CD8+ T cells expressing CXCR3 (TNR3+). CDR3: CASSTSDLNTDTQYF.